This T cell receptor beta chain derives from a study of shared clonotypes between healthy human individuals. Study at large: Three plates were used per donor for CD4 naive, three for CD4 memory, two for CD8 naive and one for CD8 memory.

Note on this clone: Its antigen is undetermined.

Clones were sequenced by immunoSEQ multiplex PCR, and TCRdb holds only the in-frame ones, with some missing. This repertoire shows roughly 2.1 million clones, 90% to 95% found once; its top ten account for more than 1.5%. Study-level points and caveats: The sole specimen, blood, was sampled, and tissue repertoires likely differ. Naive CD4 clonotype sharing across a handful of donors was about 5%. Clonotypes which were not shared had lower generation probabilities than clonotypes that all four donors shared.

Cells designated naive CD8 were CD45RO-negative and were positively selected for CCR7, with terminally differentiated effector memory CD45RA+ cells excluded. This receptor was taken from a young man in good health. Some clones in this sample may be carry-over from other donors' samples. Sequencing input: naive CD8+ T cells from PBMCs.

The CDR3 sequence: CASSPRLSGNTIYF. CDR3 DNA sequence: TGTGCCAGTAGTCCCCGCTTGTCTGGAAACACCATATATTTT. The J gene is TRBJ1-3, the V gene TRBV19; no definite D call. Trimming cost V 5 bases and J 1 base, with 9 bases left between them. CDR1 LNHDA and CDR2 SQIVND come from the germline V gene (reference sequence). The CDR3 length is 14 residues.